This T cell receptor (beta chain) appears in the sequencing data of a study of shared clonotypes between healthy human individuals. The assay was carried out at the deep level. Method: immunoSEQ multiplex PCR; TCRdb's copy keeps in-frame clones and lacks some. In the table there are about 1 million clones, roughly 75% of which are singletons. J gave up 4 bases and V 4 bases, and 6 bases lay outside the gene matches. Germline CDR1 and CDR2: MGHRA and YSYEKL. CDR3 length: 15 residues. Every contributor of samples was a Caucasian grown-up residing in Nashville, Tennessee. A CD45RA-negative memory subset and a CD45RA+ naive subset were separated from the CD4+ cells.

Sequencing was carried out using memory CD4+ T cells sorted from blood. Subset reported: CD45RA-negative fraction. The clonotype originates from a young man in good health. The chain combines TRBV4-1 with TRBJ1-4; 7 bases match TRBD1. CDR3 bases: TGCGCCAGCAGCCCTCTGACAGGGTTTAATGAAAAACTGTTTTTT. Protein sequence: CASSPLTGFNEKLFF.